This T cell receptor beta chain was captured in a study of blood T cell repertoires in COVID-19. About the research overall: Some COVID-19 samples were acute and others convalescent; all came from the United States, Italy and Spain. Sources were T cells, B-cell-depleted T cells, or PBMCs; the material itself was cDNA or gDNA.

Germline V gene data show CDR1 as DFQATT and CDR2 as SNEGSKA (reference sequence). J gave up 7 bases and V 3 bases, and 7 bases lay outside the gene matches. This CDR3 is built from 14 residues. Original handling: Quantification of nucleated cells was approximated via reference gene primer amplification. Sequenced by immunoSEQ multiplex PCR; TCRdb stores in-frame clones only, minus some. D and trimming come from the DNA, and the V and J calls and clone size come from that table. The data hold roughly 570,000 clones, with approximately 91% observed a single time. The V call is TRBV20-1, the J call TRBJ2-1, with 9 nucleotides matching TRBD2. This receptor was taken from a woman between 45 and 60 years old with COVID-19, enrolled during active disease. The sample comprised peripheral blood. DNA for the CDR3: TGCAGTGCTAGTCGCGGGGGGGCTGATAATGAGCAGTTCTTC. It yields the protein CSASRGGADNEQFF.